The rows below give T cell receptor beta chains drawn from one sample of a study of early T cells in non-severe SARS-CoV-2 infection. Via MiXCR, TCRdb re-called the 5' RACE reads, giving one row per CDR3 protein. The sample has about 90,000 distinct CDR3 sequences, about an eighth seen once; the top ten hold around 4.3%. The source material was whole blood, sampled at baseline. The receptors originated from an adult who was a healthcare worker with PCR-confirmed SARS-CoV-2 infection or an uninfected control (not recorded which). CDR3s include the opening cysteine and the closing phenylalanine or tryptophan. A D gene is named only where the DNA matches it firmly. The size of a clone is reported for some rows only, either as once, few or many, or as a class for expanded clones.

V gene	D gene	J gene	clone size	CDR3 DNA	CDR3 protein
TRBV29-1	.	TRBJ2-3	many	TGCAGCGTTCTTTCCCGGACAGGCACAGATACGCAGTATTTT	CSVLSRTGTDTQYF
TRBV20-1	.	TRBJ2-7	many	TGCAGTGCTAGAGATTTCCGGGGGCCTGATTACGAGCAGTACTTC	CSARDFRGPDYEQYF
TRBV7-3	TRBD2	TRBJ2-3	few	TGTGCCAGCAGCTTAGGCGGGGGTTTCACAGATACGCAGTATTTT	CASSLGGGFTDTQYF
TRBV27	.	TRBJ2-1	.	TGTGCCAGCAGTCCCTCACCTACAGGGTACAATGAGCAGTTCTTC	CASSPSPTGYNEQFF
TRBV29-1	TRBD1	TRBJ1-1	many	TGCAGCGCCGCAGGGGGGACCCACACTGAAGCTTTCTTT	CSAAGGTHTEAFF
TRBV27	.	TRBJ1-1	many	TGTGCCAGCAGTTGGACACGCGGGTCTGAAGCTTTCTTT	CASSWTRGSEAFF
TRBV5-4	.	TRBJ1-2	.	TGTGCCAGCAGCTTGCCTCAAGGACTGACGTATGGCTACACCTTC	CASSLPQGLTYGYTF
TRBV5-5	.	TRBJ1-6	.	TGTGCCAGCAGCTTGGTTTGGGCAGGGATAAGTAATTCACCCCTCCACTTT	CASSLVWAGISNSPLHF
TRBV11-2	.	TRBJ1-2	.	TGTGCCAGCAGCTCCCTACGCGGGTCCGGCTACACCTTC	CASSSLRGSGYTF
TRBV20-1	TRBD2	TRBJ2-3	.	TGCAGTGCGGACGGGACTAGCGTCACAGATACGCAGTATTTT	CSADGTSVTDTQYF
TRBV6-1	.	TRBJ2-1	few	TGTGCCAGCAGTACCGGGACCCTACCCTACAATGAGCAGTTCTTC	CASSTGTLPYNEQFF
TRBV19	TRBD1	TRBJ1-2	many	TGTGCCAGTAGTATTCTATACAGGGGTGGTAACTATGGCTACACCTTC	CASSILYRGGNYGYTF
TRBV5-6	.	TRBJ1-1	.	TGTGCCAGCAGCTTGGAGGCTGAAGCTTTCTTT	CASSLEAEAFF
TRBV10-3	TRBD1	TRBJ1-1	.	TGTGCCATCAGTCTGACAGGGGTTGAAGCTTTCTTT	CAISLTGVEAFF
TRBV12-3/TRBV12-4	TRBD2	TRBJ2-1	many	TGTGCCAGCAGTTTAGGGCTAGCGGTCTACAATGAGCAGTTCTTC	CASSLGLAVYNEQFF
TRBV25-1	.	TRBJ2-7	.	TGTGCCAGCAGTGACCCCTCGGAGGGGAGGGAGCAGTACTTC	CASSDPSEGREQYF
TRBV29-1	.	TRBJ2-5	.	TGCAGCGTTGTGCGGAGCGCCGTGCAAGAGACCCAGTACTTC	CSVVRSAVQETQYF
TRBV27	.	TRBJ2-7	few	TGTGCCAGCAGTTTATCGTGGGGGCCGGGCGAGCAGTACTTC	CASSLSWGPGEQYF
TRBV12-3/TRBV12-4	.	TRBJ2-5	.	TGTGCCAGCAGGGCAGAGGGGGAGACCCAGTACTTC	CASRAEGETQYF
TRBV7-2	.	TRBJ2-2	many	TGTGCCAGCAGCTTAAAAAGGGGGGGCACCGGGGAGCTGTTTTTT	CASSLKRGGTGELFF
TRBV25-1	TRBD2	TRBJ2-1	few	TGTGCCAGCAGTGAATGGGGGACTAGCGGGAGCTCCTACAATGAGCAGTTCTTC	CASSEWGTSGSSYNEQFF
TRBV7-8	.	TRBJ1-6	few	TGTGCCAGCAGCTTACGCCGCCAGGGGACTCCTCTCGCACCCCTCCACTTT	CASSLRRQGTPLAPLHF
TRBV19	TRBD2	TRBJ2-1	few	TGTGCCAGTAGTATCAGCGGGAGGGCCAACAATGAGCAGTTCTTC	CASSISGRANNEQFF
TRBV11-3	TRBD2	TRBJ2-3	few	TGTGCCAGCAGCTACCGACTAGCGGGGACAGATACGCAGTATTTT	CASSYRLAGTDTQYF
TRBV7-3	.	TRBJ2-5	few	TGTGCCAGCAGCCCGACGGGCGAAGAGACCCAGTACTTC	CASSPTGEETQYF
TRBV11-2	.	TRBJ2-7	many	TGTGCCAGCAGCAACGCCCACCGGGACGGAGCCTACGAGCAGTACTTC	CASSNAHRDGAYEQYF
TRBV7-8	.	TRBJ2-7	.	TGTGCCAGCAGCTTAGCATCCCCAGCTACCTACGAGCAGTACTTC	CASSLASPATYEQYF
TRBV7-8	.	TRBJ2-3	.	TGTGCCAGCAGCTTAGCCCGGGACACCCTCACAGATACGCAGTATTTT	CASSLARDTLTDTQYF
TRBV3-1	.	TRBJ2-5	.	TGTGCCAGCAGACAACTCGGAGGCCAAGAGACCCAGTACTTC	CASRQLGGQETQYF
TRBV19	.	TRBJ1-2	.	TGTGCCAGTAGTATACAATATAACTATGGCTACACCTTC	CASSIQYNYGYTF
TRBV12-3/TRBV12-4	.	TRBJ2-7	.	TGTGCCAGCAGCCCCCAGGCGAGGGGATCCTACGAGCAGTACTTC	CASSPQARGSYEQYF
TRBV6-2/TRBV6-3	.	TRBJ2-2	few	TGTGCCAGCAGTTACTCCCAGTATCTCGGGGAGCTGTTTTTT	CASSYSQYLGELFF
TRBV4-2	.	TRBJ2-4	.	TGTGCCAGCAGCCTCTTCAGGGGGGGAGACAAAAACATTCAGTACTTC	CASSLFRGGDKNIQYF
TRBV6-5	TRBD1	TRBJ1-2	few	TGTGCCAGCAGTTACGGCCAGACAGGGTATGGCTACACCTTC	CASSYGQTGYGYTF
TRBV7-9	.	TRBJ2-3	.	TGTGCCAGCAGCCCCTCGGGTGGCACAGATACGCAGTATTTT	CASSPSGGTDTQYF
TRBV6-2/TRBV6-3	.	TRBJ2-7	.	TGTGCCAGCAGGAGACACCTGGCCTACGAGCAGTACTTC	CASRRHLAYEQYF
TRBV12-3/TRBV12-4	.	TRBJ1-1	few	TGTGCCATCATGACGGGGAACACTGAAGCTTTCTTT	CAIMTGNTEAFF
TRBV5-5	.	TRBJ2-7	.	TGTGCCAGCAGCTTGCTGGGGGGGGACACCTACGAGCAGTACTTC	CASSLLGGDTYEQYF
TRBV7-2	.	TRBJ2-1	few	TGTGCCAGCAGTCCTGGATCCGTCCCCAATGAGCAGTTCTTC	CASSPGSVPNEQFF
TRBV12-3/TRBV12-4	.	TRBJ1-1	.	TGTGCCAGCGGGGAGGGACTGTCAAACGCTTTCTTT	CASGEGLSNAFF
TRBV7-9	.	TRBJ2-7	few	TGTGCCAGCAGGATAGGGACGGACTCCTACGAGCAGTACTTC	CASRIGTDSYEQYF
TRBV12-3/TRBV12-4	TRBD1	TRBJ2-1	few	TGTGCCAGCAGTGCCGACAGGGGAAGGCCTAGCCTTAGGGGGCTGTTCTTC	CASSADRGRPSLRGLFF
TRBV29-1	TRBD1	TRBJ2-2	.	TGCAGCGTGGCCTCAGGGGGCACGAACACCGGGGAGCTGTTTTTT	CSVASGGTNTGELFF
TRBV9	.	TRBJ1-3	.	TGTGCCAGCAGCACAGGACAGATCTCTGGAAACACCATATATTTT	CASSTGQISGNTIYF
TRBV7-8	TRBD2	TRBJ2-7	.	TGTGCCAGCAGCCCCTACGGGACTAGCGGTTACGAGCAGTACTTC	CASSPYGTSGYEQYF
TRBV19	.	TRBJ2-1	many	TGTGCCAGTAGTATAGGTCTCAGGCCGTTTGAGCAGTTCTTC	CASSIGLRPFEQFF
TRBV6-2/TRBV6-3	.	TRBJ1-3	.	TGTGCCAGCAGTCCCCTCAGGACAACCGGAAACACCATATATTTT	CASSPLRTTGNTIYF
TRBV2	.	TRBJ2-7	.	TGTGCCAGCAGACAGGACGCCTACGAGCAGTACTTC	CASRQDAYEQYF
TRBV6-5	.	TRBJ1-4	.	TGTGCCAGCAGTATCTCCCCATCAACTAATGAAAAACTGTTTTTT	CASSISPSTNEKLFF